A selection of T cell receptor beta chains follows, all from one sample in a study of cytomegalovirus exposure and HLA in healthy donors. Measured with immunoSEQ multiplex PCR; TCRdb has only the in-frame clones, and not every one. Seen here are about 140,000 clones, 94% observed once, and the top ten hold 1.5% to 2%. The sample was PBMCs. Every receptor here comes from a man between 18 and 29 years old in good health and CMV-seropositive. The CDR3 runs from the conserved cysteine through the conserved F or W. D genes are given only for firm matches. The listing skips clone size in some rows; elsewhere it reads once, few, many or a size class.

size	V	D	J	DNA	CDR3
-	TRBV6-6	-	TRBJ2-7	TGTGCCAGCAGTTATCTCCCTAGCCAACCCTACGAGCAGTACTTC	CASSYLPSQPYEQYF
-	TRBV27	-	TRBJ2-7	TGTGCCAGTGGAGGGACCTACGAGCAGTACTTC	CASGGTYEQYF
-	TRBV7-9	-	TRBJ2-3	TGTGCCAGCAGCCCAGGCAGGCTCCTCACAGATACGCAGTATTTT	CASSPGRLLTDTQYF
-	TRBV7-9	-	TRBJ1-4	TGTGCCAGCAGCTTAAAGGGGAAACTGTTTTTT	CASSLKGKLFF
-	TRBV9	-	TRBJ1-1	TGTGCCAGCAGCGGTGCGGCGGGTATGGACACTGAAGCTTTCTTT	CASSGAAGMDTEAFF
-	TRBV29-1	-	TRBJ2-1	TGCAGCGTTGAAGATAACAGGGATGAGCAGTTCTTC	CSVEDNRDEQFF
-	TRBV19	-	TRBJ2-3	-	CASTSGGSGSTDTQYF
-	TRBV2	TRBD1	TRBJ2-7	TGTGCCAGCACTAACTCGGGACAGAGTTACGAGCAGTACTTC	CASTNSGQSYEQYF
-	TRBV6-1	-	TRBJ1-1	TGTGCCAGCAGTGCGGAGGGGCACGGCACTGAAGCTTTCTTT	CASSAEGHGTEAFF
-	TRBV9	TRBD2	TRBJ2-6	TGTGCCAGCAGCGTAAATCCGGGACTAGGGGGTGACAACGTCCTGACTTTC	CASSVNPGLGGDNVLTF
-	TRBV9	-	TRBJ1-1	TGTGCCAGCAGCGTAGAGCTTACGACTGAAGCTTTCTTT	CASSVELTTEAFF
-	TRBV11-2	-	TRBJ2-5	TGTGCCAGCAGCTATAGACAGAGTCAAGAGACCCAGTACTTC	CASSYRQSQETQYF
-	TRBV5-1	-	TRBJ1-2	TGCGCCAGCAGCTTGACAGGCGGAGTCTATGGCTACACCTTC	CASSLTGGVYGYTF
-	TRBV19	TRBD2	TRBJ2-3	TGTGCCAGTAGTGCCTTAGCGGGGACAGATACGCAGTATTTT	CASSALAGTDTQYF
-	TRBV27	-	TRBJ2-1	TGTGCCAGCAGTTTATGGCCCGATGAGCAGTTCTTC	CASSLWPDEQFF
-	TRBV30	-	TRBJ2-1	TGTGCCTGGAGTGGGATCCGGGGGTTAGCCTACAATGAGCAGTTCTTC	CAWSGIRGLAYNEQFF
-	TRBV7-3	-	TRBJ1-6	TGTGCCAGCAGCTCCACAGCAAATAATTCACCCCTCCACTTT	CASSSTANNSPLHF
-	TRBV29-1	TRBD2	TRBJ2-1	TGCAGCGTATTCCTTAGCGGGAGGGCCCCTATTTACAATGAGCAGTTCTTC	CSVFLSGRAPIYNEQFF
-	TRBV29-1	TRBD1	TRBJ1-4	TGCAGCGCCACAGGGGGGGGGACTAATGAAAAACTGTTTTTT	CSATGGGTNEKLFF
once	TRBV6-1	-	TRBJ2-7	TGTGCCAGCAGTGAAATAGGAGGGGCCTACGAGCAGTACTTC	CASSEIGGAYEQYF
-	TRBV10-3	-	TRBJ1-2	TGTGCCATCACGGCGGCCGGAAGATATGGCTACACCTTC	CAITAAGRYGYTF
-	TRBV6-1	-	TRBJ1-5	TGTGCCAGCATGCAGTCGTGGCCCCAGCATTTT	CASMQSWPQHF
-	TRBV10-3	TRBD2	TRBJ2-1	TGTGCCATCAGCGGAGTCGGACTAGCCCTCGAGGTGGGGGAGCAGTTCTTC	CAISGVGLALEVGEQFF
-	TRBV28	-	TRBJ1-1	TGTGCCAGCAGTTTACCTAGCACTGAAGCTTTCTTT	CASSLPSTEAFF
-	TRBV10-3	-	TRBJ2-1	TGTGCCATCAGTGACCGAGCGGGCTCCAATGAGCAGTTCTTC	CAISDRAGSNEQFF
-	TRBV6-5	TRBD2	TRBJ2-3	TGTGCCAGCAGTTCGGGGGGGCTGTTCAGCACAGATACGCAGTATTTT	CASSSGGLFSTDTQYF
-	TRBV4-1	-	TRBJ2-1	TGCGCCAGCAGCCCCCGTCCTGGGCCCTACAATGAGCAGTTCTTC	CASSPRPGPYNEQFF
-	TRBV11-2	TRBD2	TRBJ2-7	TGTGCCAGCCGAACTAGCGGGAGGCCCTACGAGCAGTACTTC	CASRTSGRPYEQYF
-	TRBV7-6	TRBD1	TRBJ2-7	TGTGCCAGCAGCATGGGGGACAGGGGCTACGAGCAGTACTTC	CASSMGDRGYEQYF
-	TRBV28	-	TRBJ2-1	TGTGCCAGCAGCCCAGCGGGACGGACAGCCTACAATGAGCAGTTCTTC	CASSPAGRTAYNEQFF
-	TRBV7-9	-	TRBJ1-1	TGTGCCAGCAGCTTAGGCTTCGGGGGGAACACTGAAGCTTTCTTT	CASSLGFGGNTEAFF
-	TRBV5-5	-	TRBJ2-3	TGTGCCAGCAGCTTTATGGATACGCAGTATTTT	CASSFMDTQYF
-	TRBV9	-	TRBJ1-6	TGTGCCAGCAGCGTAGGAGGGCCGGGTTCACCCCTCCACTTT	CASSVGGPGSPLHF
-	TRBV11-2	-	TRBJ2-5	TGTGCCAGCAGCTTCCCAGGGCAAGAGACCCAGTACTTC	CASSFPGQETQYF
-	TRBV5-1	-	TRBJ2-7	TGCGCCAGCAGCTTAAACCTCGACAGGCCCTACGAGCAGTACTTC	CASSLNLDRPYEQYF
-	TRBV9	-	TRBJ1-2	TGTGCCAGCAGCGTAGGGCGGGGGCAGAATGGCTACACCTTC	CASSVGRGQNGYTF
-	TRBV29-1	TRBD1	TRBJ2-5	TGCAGCGTTGCCAGGGGGCTGGAGGAGACCCAGTACTTC	CSVARGLEETQYF
-	TRBV6-1	TRBD1	TRBJ2-7	TGTGCCAGCAACAGGGGGCCCTACGAGCAGTACTTC	CASNRGPYEQYF
few	TRBV27	TRBD1	TRBJ1-1	TGTGCCAGCAGTCCACAGGGGACCACTGAAGCTTTCTTT	CASSPQGTTEAFF
-	TRBV28	-	TRBJ2-1	TGTGCCAGCAGTTTAATACGGGACACGCCCTACAATGAGCAGTTCTTC	CASSLIRDTPYNEQFF
-	TRBV7-9	TRBD2	TRBJ2-5	TGTGCCAGCAGCTTAGCGGGGGGGGTAGAGACCCAGTACTTC	CASSLAGGVETQYF
-	TRBV28	TRBD1	TRBJ2-7	TGTGCCAGCAGCCTGGACAGGGCTTACGAGCAGTACTTC	CASSLDRAYEQYF
once	TRBV5-1	TRBD2	TRBJ2-1	TGCGCCAGCAGCCCGGGACTAGCGGGAGGATGGTTCTTC	CASSPGLAGGWFF
-	TRBV14	-	TRBJ2-5	TGTGCCAGCAGCCAAGGGATACAGACACAAGAGACCCAGTACTTC	CASSQGIQTQETQYF
-	TRBV11-2	-	TRBJ2-7	TGTGCCAGCAGCTCCAGGACAGTTCCTTGGAAGCAGTACTTC	CASSSRTVPWKQYF
-	TRBV5-1	-	TRBJ2-5	TGCGCCAGCAGCTTCTCCCAAGAGACCCAGTACTTC	CASSFSQETQYF
-	TRBV5-1	-	TRBJ1-3	TGCGCCAGCAGCTTGGTCCCGGGACTCTCTGGAAACACCATATATTTT	CASSLVPGLSGNTIYF
-	TRBV5-4	-	TRBJ2-5	TGTGCCAGCAGCTTGTTCCAGGGGTCGGAGACCCAGTACTTC	CASSLFQGSETQYF
-	TRBV6-6	-	TRBJ2-4	TGTGCCAGCAGTTACGGAACAGGGATCATGGGGTACTTC	CASSYGTGIMGYF
once	TRBV28	-	TRBJ2-1	TGTGCCAGCAGTTTTAGCGGGACAGATAACAATGAGCAGTTCTTC	CASSFSGTDNNEQFF
-	TRBV6-6	TRBD1	TRBJ2-7	TGTGCCAGCAGTCTACAGGGGGAAATCTTTATAGAGCAGTACTTC	CASSLQGEIFIEQYF
-	TRBV6-1	-	TRBJ1-4	TGTGCCAGCACCGCATCTGGGGGCGTCGAGGAAAAACTGTTTTTT	CASTASGGVEEKLFF
-	TRBV19	-	TRBJ1-4	TGTGCCAGTAGTGCTATCGGGGTAGCTAATGAAAAACTGTTTTTT	CASSAIGVANEKLFF
-	TRBV19	-	TRBJ1-1	TGTGCCAGTAGTGTCTTTGGAGGGCGGGGGACTGAAGCTTTCTTT	CASSVFGGRGTEAFF
-	TRBV4-1	TRBD1	TRBJ2-7	TGCGCCAGCAGCCCTGGGGGCCTCGGGACAGGTGCAGACGAGCAGTACTTC	CASSPGGLGTGADEQYF
-	TRBV4-2	-	TRBJ2-1	TGTGCCACTTCGCGGGCCAATGAGCAGTTCTTC	CATSRANEQFF
few	TRBV6-1	-	TRBJ2-7	TGTGCCAGCAGTGAATCGCTTAGGGGGGGCTACGAGCAGTACTTC	CASSESLRGGYEQYF